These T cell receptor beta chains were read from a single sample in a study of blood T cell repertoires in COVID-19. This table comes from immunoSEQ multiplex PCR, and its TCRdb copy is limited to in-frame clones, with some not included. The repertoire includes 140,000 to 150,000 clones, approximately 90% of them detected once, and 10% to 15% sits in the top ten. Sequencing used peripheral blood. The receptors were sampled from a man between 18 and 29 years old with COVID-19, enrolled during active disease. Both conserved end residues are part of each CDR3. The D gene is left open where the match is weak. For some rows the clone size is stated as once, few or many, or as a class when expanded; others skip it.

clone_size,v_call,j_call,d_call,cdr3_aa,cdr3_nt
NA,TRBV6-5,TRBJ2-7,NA,CASSHPRAGRREQYF,TGTGCCAGCAGTCACCCCAGGGCGGGGAGGCGCGAGCAGTACTTC
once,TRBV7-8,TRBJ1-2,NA,CASSILRERSYTF,TGTGCCAGCAGCATTTTACGGGAGAGAAGCTACACCTTC
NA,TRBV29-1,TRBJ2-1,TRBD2,CSVGRIRSGRRVEQFF,TGCAGCGTTGGAAGGATTAGGAGCGGGAGGAGGGTTGAGCAGTTCTTC
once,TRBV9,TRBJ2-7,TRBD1,CASSPRGTGGVEQYF,TGTGCCAGCAGCCCCCGAGGGACAGGAGGGGTCGAGCAGTACTTC
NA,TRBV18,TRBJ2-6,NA,CASSPLGGNSGANVLTF,TGTGCCAGCTCACCTCTTGGGGGGAACTCTGGGGCCAACGTCCTGACTTTC
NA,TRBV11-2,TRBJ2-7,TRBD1,CASSTTTGTGQYF,TGTGCCAGCAGCACGACCACCGGGACAGGGCAGTACTTC
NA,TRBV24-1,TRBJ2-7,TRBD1,CATSDTDRGPREQYF,TGTGCCACCAGTGACACGGACAGGGGACCGCGGGAGCAGTACTTC
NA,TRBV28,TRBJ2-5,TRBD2,CASSLGLAGVRRISRGTQYF,TGTGCCAGCAGTCTCGGACTAGCGGGAGTGAGGAGGATATCAAGAGGGACCCAGTACTTC
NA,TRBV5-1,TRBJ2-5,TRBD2,CASSLTSGRRGETQYF,TGCGCCAGCAGCTTGACTAGCGGGAGAAGAGGAGAGACCCAGTACTTC
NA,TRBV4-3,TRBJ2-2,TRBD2,CASSQEGAGAGELFF,TGCGCCAGCAGCCAAGAAGGAGCGGGAGCCGGGGAGCTGTTTTTT
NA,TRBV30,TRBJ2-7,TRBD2,CAWSSGLAGDDEQYF,TGTGCCTGGAGCTCAGGACTAGCGGGAGACGACGAGCAGTACTTC
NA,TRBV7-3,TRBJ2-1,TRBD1,CASSPTGLIDEQFF,TGTGCCAGCAGCCCGACAGGGTTAATCGATGAGCAGTTCTTC
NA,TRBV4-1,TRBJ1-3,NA,CASSPLGRNSGNTIYF,TGCGCCAGCAGCCCACTGGGCCGAAACTCTGGAAACACCATATATTTT
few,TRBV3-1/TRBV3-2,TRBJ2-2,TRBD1,CASSQDTWETGGNTGELFF,TGTGCCAGCAGCCAAGATACATGGGAGACAGGGGGCAACACCGGGGAGCTGTTTTTT